The 10 T cell receptor beta chains given below trace back to one sample, sequenced in a study of control samples from healthy donors and cancer patients (TCRdb year 2020). Library creation used the immunoSEQ multiplex PCR assay. This is the immuneACCESS table as TCRdb keeps it, with only in-frame sequences that have V and J called. A part of the clones is gone; compared with another copy, unresolved V genes explain less than half, and the rest is unexplained. Within this sample are roughly 180,000 clones, with around 94% of them counted one time only. Over 1.3% of the sample belongs to the ten largest clones. The sequencing input was blood. Every receptor here comes from a woman under 30 in good health.

This chain joins TRBV12-3 or TRBV12-4 and TRBJ1-1; TRBD1 is a possible D gene (6 bases). Trimming pared 2 bases from V and 3 bases from J, leaving 7 bases between. The CDR3 loop spans 13 amino acids. This chain's CDR3 is CASSLKGDTEAFF. Written as DNA, the CDR3 is TGTGCCAGCAGTTTAAAGGGGGACACTGAAGCTTTCTTT.

V gene TRBV10-3 combines with J gene TRBJ1-1; D unresolved. Trimming left V 2 bases short and J 2 bases short, with 3 bases between. Germline V gene lookup returns CDR1 ENHRY and CDR2 SYGVKD. The CDR3 is made up of 12 amino acids. CDR3 loop: CAISERNTEAFF. CDR3 coding DNA: TGTGCCATCAGTGAGAGAAACACTGAAGCTTTCTTT.

The chain couples TRBV6-2 or TRBV6-3 to TRBJ2-1; perhaps TRBD2 as D (6 bases). Germline CDR1 and CDR2: MNHEY and SVGEGT. V gave up 1 base and J gave up 4 bases, with 8 bases separating them. The CDR3 runs 14 residues. The CDR3 sequence: CASSYYREYNEQFF. CDR3 in DNA: TGTGCCAGCAGTTACTACCGGGAGTACAATGAGCAGTTCTTC.

The chain uses TRBV6-2 or TRBV6-3 and TRBJ1-1; D is uncertain. The germline V and J ends were trimmed by 4 bases and 1 base, with 7 bases remaining between them. Germline V gives CDR1 MNHEY, CDR2 SVGEGT. CDR3 length: 13 amino acids. The CDR3 loop is CASSWTGNTEAFF. The CDR3 region has the DNA TGTGCCAGCAGTTGGACGGGGAACACTGAAGCTTTCTTT.

The chain links TRBV3-1 (or the pseudogene TRBV3-2) to TRBJ2-3, with a weak D call TRBD2 (5 bases). The germline V and J ends were trimmed by 4 bases and 2 bases, with 13 bases remaining between them. Per germline, CDR1 LGHDT and CDR2 YNNKEL (reference sequence). The CDR3 totals 15 residues. CDR3 coding DNA: TGTGCCAGCAGCCCTATACTAGTTGCCACAGATACGCAGTATTTT. Translation: CASSPILVATDTQYF.

The count of this clone is one. The chain joins TRBV19 to TRBJ1-1; the D is unclear. The V gene's germline CDR1 is LNHDA and CDR2 SQIVND (reference sequence). Trimming removed 10 bases at V and 0 bases at J, with 12 bases between. The CDR3 runs 13 residues. The CDR3 here is CAIISGLNTEAFF. The DNA for the CDR3 is TGTGCCATCATCTCAGGCCTGAACACTGAAGCTTTCTTT.

The chain carries TRBV6-2 or TRBV6-3 and TRBJ1-5, with 9 nucleotides matching TRBD1. The V and J ends lost 5 bases and 4 bases, in that order; junction bases with no gene match: 3. The CDR3 spans 14 residues. The germline CDR1 and CDR2 sequences are MNHEY and SVGEGT. This chain's CDR3 is CASSQGQGNQPQHF. The CDR3 DNA reads TGTGCCAGCAGTCAGGGACAGGGTAATCAGCCCCAGCATTTT.

The rearrangement joins TRBV4-1 to TRBJ1-1; D is unclear. Germline V gives CDR1 MGHRA, CDR2 YSYEKL. Trimming removed 8 bases at V and 1 base at J, with 14 bases between. The CDR3 is 14 residues long. The CDR3 nucleotides are TGCGCCAGCGGCGACGCTGACACGAACACTGAAGCTTTCTTT. Amino acid sequence: CASGDADTNTEAFF.

J is TRBJ1-5 and V is TRBV28, with D possibly TRBD1 on 5 matching bases. V was trimmed by 6 bases and J by 9 bases, leaving 21 bases between them. Germline CDR1 is MDHEN and CDR2 is SYDVKM. The CDR3 contains 15 residues. The CDR3 sequence is CASSQHPGPQGPQHF. The CDR3 DNA reads as TGTGCCAGCAGCCAACATCCGGGACCCCAGGGGCCCCAGCATTTT.

The V call is TRBV7-8, the J call TRBJ2-1; 10 bases align to TRBD2. The V gene end was trimmed by 3 bases and the J gene end by 8 bases; junction bases not matched to a gene: 10. CDR3 size: 16 residues. Germline V CDR1 and CDR2: SGHVS, FQNEAQ. The CDR3 is CASSLAASGGGYEQFF. CDR3 nucleotides: TGTGCCAGCAGCTTGGCGGCTAGCGGGGGTGGGTATGAGCAGTTCTTC.